This T cell receptor beta chain was observed in a study of blood T cell repertoires in COVID-19. Two negative PCRs, clearance, or symptom resolution had been documented for recovered Cohort 3 donors. This CDR3 has 15 residues. Losses at the gene ends were 1 base for V and 10 bases for J; bases not matched to a gene: 7. Germline V gene data show CDR1 as MDHEN and CDR2 as SYDVKM. Per the study methods: Amplification of reference gene primers was used by the study to estimate nucleated cell counts. Only in-frame clones appear in the TCRdb table, and some are missing; sequencing was by immunoSEQ multiplex PCR. That table supplies the V and J calls and clone size; D and trimming were determined from the DNA. The sample includes roughly 260,000 clones, around nine tenths of them seen just once.

The sample was PBMCs or T cells enriched from blood (not recorded which). The rearrangement links TRBV28 to TRBJ1-6; TRBD1 matches at 7 bases. The TCR sequence derives from a woman aged 18-29 years who had recovered from COVID-19. The CDR3 sequence: CASSLFSGGVSPLHF. In DNA form, the CDR3 reads TGTGCCAGCAGTTTATTTTCAGGGGGAGTGTCACCCCTCCACTTT.